The 19 T cell receptor beta chains given below trace back to one sample, sequenced in a study of blood T cell repertoires in COVID-19. The table came from immunoSEQ multiplex PCR; TCRdb's copy has only in-frame clones and leaves some out. The table shows roughly 74,000 clones, with approximately 84% occurring only once. The specimen was peripheral blood. Every receptor here comes from a man between 65 and 85 years old with acute or convalescent COVID-19.

V gene TRBV27 combines with J gene TRBJ1-2, with unresolved D. V was pared by 3 bases and J by 5 bases, with 10 bases between. CDR1 and CDR2 (germline): MNHEY, SMNVEV (reference sequence). The CDR3 covers 13 residues. In nucleotides, the CDR3 is TGTGCCAGCAGTTTCGGTAGCACGTATGGCTACACCTTC. Translating gives CASSFGSTYGYTF.

The chain uses TRBV5-4 and TRBJ2-2, with D possibly TRBD2 on 6 matching bases. V was shortened by 4 bases and J by 6 bases, with 10 bases between the two germline ends. CDR1 is SGHNT and CDR2 is YYREEE in the germline V gene (reference sequence). The CDR3 loop spans 13 amino acids. Written as DNA, the CDR3 is TGTGCCAGCAGCCCTACGGGGGCCGGGGAGCTGTTTTTT. Encoded protein: CASSPTGAGELFF.

V gene TRBV7-3 combines with J gene TRBJ2-1, with D hard to call. The length of the CDR3 is 15 residues. CDR1 is SGHTA, CDR2 FQGTGA, per germline. Trimming pared 2 bases from V and 3 bases from J, leaving 11 bases between. The CDR3 spells CASSLVSRSYNEQFF. DNA of the CDR3: TGTGCCAGCAGCTTAGTTTCAAGGAGCTACAATGAGCAGTTCTTC.

The chain couples TRBV28 to TRBJ1-4; TRBD1 agrees at 9 bases. From germline, CDR1 is MDHEN and CDR2 SYDVKM. This CDR3 spans 15 amino acids. J lost 4 bases, V lost 7 bases, and 7 bases had no gene match. The CDR3 sequence is CASTNRGLNNEKLFF. For the CDR3, the DNA is TGTGCCAGCACTAACAGGGGGCTGAATAATGAAAAACTGTTTTTT.

This chain joins TRBV7-2 and TRBJ1-1; 7 nucleotides agree with TRBD1. Per the germline V gene, CDR1 is SGHTA and CDR2 is FQGNSA. The CDR3 extends over 13 amino acids. V was clipped by 3 bases and J by 8 bases; unmatched bases: 6. The CDR3 protein is CASSLNRGREAFF. The CDR3 DNA reads TGTGCCAGCAGCTTGAACAGGGGTCGGGAAGCTTTCTTT.

The chain recombines TRBV5-1 with TRBJ2-7, with D perhaps matching TRBD1 (6 bases). Trimming stripped 0 bases from V and 4 bases from J, with 17 bases between. Germline V gene data show CDR1 as SGHRS and CDR2 as YFSETQ. The CDR3 loop spans 16 amino acids. Written as DNA, the CDR3 is TGCGCCAGCAGCTTGGGGGCAGTGTCAGGGGAGTACGAGCAGTACTTC. Protein sequence: CASSLGAVSGEYEQYF.

This clone was counted once. V is TRBV5-4 and J is TRBJ1-2, with D possibly TRBD1 on 5 matching bases. V shed 4 bases and J shed 0 bases, with 13 bases lying between them. Germline assignment: CDR1 SGHNT and CDR2 YYREEE (reference sequence). The CDR3 consists of 15 residues. The CDR3 here is CASSLRGTANYGYTF. The CDR3 nucleotides are TGTGCCAGCAGCCTAAGGGGTACAGCTAACTATGGCTACACCTTC. The entire variable domain, with the rest obtained from reference TRBV5-4 and TRBJ1-2, is as follows: ETGVTQSPTHLIKTRGQQVTLRCSSQSGHNTVSWYQQALGQGPQFIFQYYREEENGRGNFPPRFSGLQFPNYSSELNVNALELDDSALYLCASSLRGTANYGYTFGSGTRLTVV.

V usage is TRBV3-1 (or the pseudogene TRBV3-2) and J usage is TRBJ2-1; the match to TRBD1 covers 8 bases. Germline CDR1 and CDR2: LGHDT and YNNKEL (reference sequence). Losses at the gene ends were 5 bases for V and 1 base for J; bases not matched to a gene: 4. The CDR3 extends over 15 amino acids. The CDR3 sequence: CASSLTGGSYNEQFF. The CDR3 DNA reads TGTGCCAGCAGCTTAACAGGGGGGTCCTACAATGAGCAGTTCTTC.

The V gene is TRBV30, the J gene TRBJ2-4; D possibly corresponds to TRBD1 (5 bases). Germline V gene data show CDR1 as GTSNPN and CDR2 as SVGIG (reference sequence). This CDR3 is 16 amino acids long. The V and J ends lost 0 bases and 1 base respectively, with 13 bases between them. CDR3 amino acids: CAWSVKDTQAKNIQYF. The CDR3 bases are TGTGCCTGGAGTGTAAAGGACACTCAGGCCAAAAACATTCAGTACTTC.

CDR3 DNA: TGTGCCAGCAGCGTAGGAGCCGACTTATACACAGATACGCAGTATTTT. As protein: CASSVGADLYTDTQYF. This sequence joins TRBV9 and TRBJ2-3; D ambiguous. There are 16 residues in the CDR3. CDR1 is SGDLS and CDR2 is YYNGEE in the germline V gene. V was clipped by 0 bases and J by 2 bases, with 13 bases between them.

The DNA for the CDR3 is TGCGCCAGCAGCTTGGCAGGGTACGCCGGGGAGCTGTTTTTT. It codes for CASSLAGYAGELFF. This sequence joins TRBV5-1 and TRBJ2-2; TRBD1 might be the D (5 bases). The ends were cut back, 0 bases at V and 6 bases at J, with 9 bases in the middle. The length of the CDR3 is 14 residues. Germline V gives CDR1 SGHRS, CDR2 YFSETQ.

The rearrangement joins TRBV5-6 to TRBJ1-3, with D tentatively TRBD1 (5 bases). Germline CDR1 and CDR2: SGHDT and YYEEEE. Trimming left V 0 bases short and J 4 bases short, with 11 bases between. The CDR3 covers 15 residues. The CDR3 sequence: CASSLGGLGGNTIYF. The CDR3, as DNA: TGTGCCAGCAGCTTGGGGGGCCTGGGAGGAAACACCATATATTTT.

The gene calls are TRBV27 and TRBJ1-1, with D possibly being TRBD1 (5 bases). CDR3 length equals 14 residues. The V and J ends lost 3 bases and 10 bases respectively, with 18 bases between them. The germline V gene has CDR1 MNHEY and CDR2 SMNVEV (reference sequence). This chain's CDR3 is CASSLRGGTDGAFF. The CDR3, as DNA: TGTGCCAGCAGTTTGCGGGGGGGAACTGACGGAGCTTTCTTT.

The chain recombines TRBV7-6 with TRBJ2-3; D not certain. The V and J ends lost 5 bases and 4 bases respectively, with 7 bases between them. This CDR3 spans 12 amino acids. Germline V gives CDR1 SGHVS, CDR2 FNYEAQ. The DNA of the CDR3 is TGTGCCAGCAGCACCGGGTCAGATACGCAGTATTTT. This sequence encodes CASSTGSDTQYF.

The rearrangement uses TRBV7-3 and TRBJ2-5; 7 bases map to TRBD1. CDR1 and CDR2 from the germline V gene are SGHTA and FQGTGA. J was trimmed by 5 bases and V by 5 bases; bases with no gene match: 5. This CDR3 has 13 residues. CDR3 sequence (DNA): TGTGCCAGCAGCCCTACAGGGGAGGAGACCCAGTACTTC. It codes for CASSPTGEETQYF.

The V call is TRBV6-6, the J call TRBJ2-7; 8 bases line up with TRBD1. The CDR3 length is 15 residues. The trim removed 2 bases at V and 6 bases at J, leaving 9 bases unmatched. CDR1 is MNHNY and CDR2 is SVGAGI in the germline V gene (reference sequence). The CDR3 region has the DNA TGTGCCAGCAGTTACGGGGGCCAGGGGGCGCGCGAGCAGTACTTC. Translating it yields CASSYGGQGAREQYF.

V gene TRBV5-1 combines with J gene TRBJ2-1; 8 bases match TRBD1. This CDR3 comprises 15 residues. The J segment lost 3 bases and the V segment lost 4 bases, leaving 6 bases of the junction unmatched. CDR1 is SGHRS and CDR2 is YFSETQ in the germline V gene. The CDR3 DNA is TGCGCCAGCAGCAGCCAGGGGGCCAACTACAATGAGCAGTTCTTC. Amino acids: CASSSQGANYNEQFF.

This chain joins TRBV4-3 and TRBJ2-1; TRBD2 might be the D (5 bases). The CDR3 loop spans 13 amino acids. Germline-derived CDR1 and CDR2 are LGHNA and YSLEER. The V end was cut by 1 base, the J end by 8 bases, with 9 bases between. The CDR3 loop is CASSQVRRDEQFF. The CDR3 nucleotides read TGCGCCAGCAGCCAAGTTCGGCGGGATGAGCAGTTCTTC.

The genes are TRBV2 and TRBJ2-1; D is perhaps TRBD1 (7 bases). Trimming removed 2 bases at V and 1 base at J, with 12 bases between. The CDR3 loop spans 16 amino acids. Germline CDR1 is SNHLY and CDR2 is FYNNEI. The CDR3 sequence: CASSERAGGSYNEQFF. Written as DNA, the CDR3 is TGTGCCAGCAGTGAACGGGCAGGGGGGTCCTACAATGAGCAGTTCTTC.